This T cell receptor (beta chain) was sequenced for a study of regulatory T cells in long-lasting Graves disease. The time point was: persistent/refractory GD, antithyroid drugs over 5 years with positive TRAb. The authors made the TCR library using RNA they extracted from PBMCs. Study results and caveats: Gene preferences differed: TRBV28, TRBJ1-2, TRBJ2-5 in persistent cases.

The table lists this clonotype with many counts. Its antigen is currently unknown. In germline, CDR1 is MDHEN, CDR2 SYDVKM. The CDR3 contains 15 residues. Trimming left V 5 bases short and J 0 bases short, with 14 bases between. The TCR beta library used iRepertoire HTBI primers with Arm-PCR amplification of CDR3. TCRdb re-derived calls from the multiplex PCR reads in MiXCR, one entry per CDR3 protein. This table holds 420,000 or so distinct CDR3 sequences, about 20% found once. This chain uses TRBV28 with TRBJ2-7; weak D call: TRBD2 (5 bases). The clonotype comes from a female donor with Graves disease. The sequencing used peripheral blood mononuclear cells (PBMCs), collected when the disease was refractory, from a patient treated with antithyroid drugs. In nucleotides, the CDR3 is TGTGCCAGCAGTCTCGAGGGAGCTGACTCCTACGAGCAGTACTTC. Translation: CASSLEGADSYEQYF.